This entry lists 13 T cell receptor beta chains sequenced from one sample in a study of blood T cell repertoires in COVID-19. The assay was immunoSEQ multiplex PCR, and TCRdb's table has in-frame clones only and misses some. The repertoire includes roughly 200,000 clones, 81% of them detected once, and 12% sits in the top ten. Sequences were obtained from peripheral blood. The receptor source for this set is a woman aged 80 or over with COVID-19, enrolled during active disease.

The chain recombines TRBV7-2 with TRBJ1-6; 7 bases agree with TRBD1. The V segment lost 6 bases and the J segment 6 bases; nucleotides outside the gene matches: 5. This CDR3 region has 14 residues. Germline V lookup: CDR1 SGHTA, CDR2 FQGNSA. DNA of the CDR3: TGTGCCAGCAGGCGGAACAGGGGTAATTCACCCCTCCACTTT. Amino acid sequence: CASRRNRGNSPLHF.

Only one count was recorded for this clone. The CDR3 region is CASSIVVTRGSSYNEQFF. As DNA, the CDR3 is TGTGCCAGTAGTATAGTAGTCACCCGGGGGAGCTCCTACAATGAGCAGTTCTTC. The chain combines TRBV19 with TRBJ2-1; D is possibly TRBD2 (6 bases). The CDR3 length is 18 residues. Germline CDR1 LNHDA, CDR2 SQIVND (reference sequence). Trimming stripped 1 base from V and 0 bases from J, with 16 bases between.

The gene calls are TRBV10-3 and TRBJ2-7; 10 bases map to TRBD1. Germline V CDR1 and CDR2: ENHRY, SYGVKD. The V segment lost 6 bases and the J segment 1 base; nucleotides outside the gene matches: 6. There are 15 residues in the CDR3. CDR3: CAIRGGTGASYEQYF. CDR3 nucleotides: TGTGCCATCAGGGGGGGGACAGGGGCATCCTACGAGCAGTACTTC.

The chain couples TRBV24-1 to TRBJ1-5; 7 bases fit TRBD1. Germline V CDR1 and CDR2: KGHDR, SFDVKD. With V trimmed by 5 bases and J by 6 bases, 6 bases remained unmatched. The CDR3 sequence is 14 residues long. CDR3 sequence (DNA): TGTGCCACCAGTGGTCCTCAGGGGGGTCAGCCCCAGCATTTT. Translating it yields CATSGPQGGQPQHF.

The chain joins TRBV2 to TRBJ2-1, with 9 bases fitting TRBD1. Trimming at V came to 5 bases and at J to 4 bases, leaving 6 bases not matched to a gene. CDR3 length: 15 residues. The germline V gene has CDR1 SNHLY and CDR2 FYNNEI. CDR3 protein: CASSQDRGSYNEQFF. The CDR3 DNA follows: TGTGCCAGCAGTCAGGACAGGGGCAGTTACAATGAGCAGTTCTTC.

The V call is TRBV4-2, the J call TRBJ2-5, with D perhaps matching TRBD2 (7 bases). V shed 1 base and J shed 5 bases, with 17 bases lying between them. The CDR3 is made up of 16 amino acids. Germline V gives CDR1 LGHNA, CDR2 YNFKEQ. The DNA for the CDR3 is TGTGCCAGCAGCCAAGGGCAGGCGGGGGCATGGGAGACCCAGTACTTC. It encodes CASSQGQAGAWETQYF.

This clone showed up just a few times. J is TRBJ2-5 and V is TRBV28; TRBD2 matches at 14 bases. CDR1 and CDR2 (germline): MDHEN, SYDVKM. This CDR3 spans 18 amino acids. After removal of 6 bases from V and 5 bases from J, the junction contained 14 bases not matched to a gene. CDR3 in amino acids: CASSLNPGLAGDRETQYF. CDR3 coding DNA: TGTGCCAGCAGCCTTAATCCGGGACTAGCGGGGGATCGGGAGACCCAGTACTTC.

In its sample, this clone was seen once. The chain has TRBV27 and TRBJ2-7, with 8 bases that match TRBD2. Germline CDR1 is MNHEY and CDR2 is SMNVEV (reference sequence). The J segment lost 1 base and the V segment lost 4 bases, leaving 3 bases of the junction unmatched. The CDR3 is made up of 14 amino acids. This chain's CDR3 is CASSSERGSYEQYF. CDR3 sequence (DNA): TGTGCCAGCAGTTCGGAGCGGGGGTCCTACGAGCAGTACTTC.

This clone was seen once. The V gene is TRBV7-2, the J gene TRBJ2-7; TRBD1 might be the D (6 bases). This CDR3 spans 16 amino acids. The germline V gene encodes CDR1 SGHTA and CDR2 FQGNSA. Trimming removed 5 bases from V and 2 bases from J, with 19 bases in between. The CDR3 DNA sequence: TGTGCCAGCAGCGATAACCCACACAGGGTGACCTACGAGCAGTACTTC. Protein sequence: CASSDNPHRVTYEQYF.

CDR3: CASSSPPTGSYGYTF. CDR3 nucleotide sequence: TGTGCCAGCAGCTCCCCGCCTACAGGGTCGTATGGCTACACCTTC. The chain is built from TRBV7-3 and TRBJ1-2; a weak D match, TRBD1 (6 bases). Trimming pared 4 bases from V and 5 bases from J, leaving 17 bases between. Germline V gene data show CDR1 as SGHTA and CDR2 as FQGTGA. This CDR3 comprises 15 residues. The full variable domain, in which reference TRBV7-3 and TRBJ1-2 provide the parts outside the CDR3, is GAGVSQTPSNKVTEKGKYVELRCDPISGHTALYWYRQSLGQGPEFLIYFQGTGAADDSGLPNDRFFAVRPEGSVSTLKIQRTERGDSAVYLCASSSPPTGSYGYTFGSGTRLTVV.

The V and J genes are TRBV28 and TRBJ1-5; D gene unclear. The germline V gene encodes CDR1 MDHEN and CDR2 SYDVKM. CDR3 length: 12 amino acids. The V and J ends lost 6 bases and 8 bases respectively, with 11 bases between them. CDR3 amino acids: CASSLRGKPQHF. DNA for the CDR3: TGTGCCAGCAGCCTCAGAGGGAAGCCCCAGCATTTT.

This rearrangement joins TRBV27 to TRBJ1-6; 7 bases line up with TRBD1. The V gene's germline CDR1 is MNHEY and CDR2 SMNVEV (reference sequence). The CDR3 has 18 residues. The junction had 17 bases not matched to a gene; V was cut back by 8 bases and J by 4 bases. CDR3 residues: CASRTPVRGLGYNSPLHF. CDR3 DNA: TGTGCCAGCCGAACCCCAGTCAGGGGGTTGGGTTATAATTCACCCCTCCACTTT.

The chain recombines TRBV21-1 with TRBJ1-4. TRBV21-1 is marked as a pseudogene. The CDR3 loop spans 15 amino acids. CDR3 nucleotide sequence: TGTGCCAGCAGCAACTCGGGTAGGGAGGGTGAAAAACTGTTTTTT. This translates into CASSNSGREGEKLFF.